The T cell receptor beta chain described here comes from a study of shared clonotypes between healthy human individuals. The wider study: The cohort had two women and three men, ages 18 to 49.

The authors loaded approximately 220 ng DNA, 25,000 to 30,000 T cell genomes, into sorted-subset replicate PCRs. The method was immunoSEQ multiplex PCR; TCRdb's version includes in-frame clones alone and lacks a portion of them. This sample carries around 2,000,000 clones, about 95% of them seen once, and the ten largest clones take approximately 1%. The trim removed 7 bases at V and 0 bases at J, leaving 5 bases unmatched. This CDR3 region has 15 residues. CDR1 is SGHAT and CDR2 is FQNNGV in the germline V gene. CD8 cells classed as naive were CD45RO-negative and positively selected for CCR7, excluding terminally differentiated effector memory CD45RA+ cells.

The chain links TRBV11-2 to TRBJ2-5; 10 positions agree with TRBD2. The receptor's source is a man aged 18 to 30 in good health. The source material was naive CD8+ T cells sorted from blood. CDR3: CASTYSGGYQETQYF. Here the CDR3 DNA reads TGTGCCAGCACCTATAGCGGGGGGTACCAAGAGACCCAGTACTTC. The full variable domain, in which reference TRBV11-2 and TRBJ2-5 provide the parts outside the CDR3, is EAGVAQSPRYKIIEKRQSVAFWCNPISGHATLYWYQQILGQGPKLLIQFQNNGVVDDSQLPKDRFSAERLKGVDSTLKIQPAKLEDSAVYLCASTYSGGYQETQYFGPGTRLLVL.